Ten or more counts support the clone carrying this TCR beta chain. Germline loops: CDR1 SGHTA, CDR2 FQGNSA. V shed 5 bases, J shed 5 bases, and the junction held 8 bases outside the gene matches. The CDR3 has 14 residues. This record comes from a study of regulatory T cells in long-lasting Graves disease. Time point meaning: newly diagnosed GD, antithyroid drugs for less than 3 months. Making the TCR library involved RNA that had been extracted from PBMCs. Relying on iRepertoire HTBI primers and Arm-PCR of CDR3 regions, the team built TCR beta libraries. TCRdb passed the multiplex PCR reads through MiXCR, listing each CDR3 protein once. The sample lists 350,000 to 450,000 distinct CDR3 sequences; approximately 15% were seen once. This sample also appeared in a second study, on T cells in Graves' hyperthyroidism and ophthalmopathy. That investigation notes: Newly diagnosed patients aged 18 to 65 had hyperthyroidism of under 2 months' duration.

The sequencing used peripheral blood mononuclear cells (PBMCs), collected at new diagnosis, from a patient treated with antithyroid drugs. The receptor comes from a man aged 35-49 years with Graves disease. V gene TRBV7-2 combines with J gene TRBJ2-5; TRBD1 agrees at 7 bases. CDR3 sequence reads: CASSRTGIGETQYF. DNA of the CDR3: TGTGCCAGCAGCCGGACAGGAATAGGGGAGACCCAGTACTTC.